Below, one T cell receptor (beta chain) is given with its context. This sample is drawn from a study of radiation and T cells in renal cell carcinoma. As for time point: blood 4 weeks post-SBRT, at nephrectomy. The treatment here: 15 Gy SBRT to primary tumor, nephrectomy 4 weeks later. The patient's renal cell carcinoma had clear cell pathology. Germline V CDR1 and CDR2: SGHTS, YDEGEE. The CDR3 covers 12 residues. V was cut by 0 bases and J by 7 bases, with 7 bases left in between. Assay: immunoSEQ multiplex PCR; the TCRdb copy retains only in-frame clones and omits some. The sample lists 75,000 to 95,000 clones, around four fifths occurring once.

The input for sequencing was blood, taken from a patient whose treatment included radiotherapy and nephrectomy. The receptor was derived from a man aged 45-65 years with renal cell carcinoma. V gene TRBV5-8 combines with J gene TRBJ1-2; D not certain. CDR3 amino acids: CASSLVRSGYTF. The CDR3 DNA is TGTGCCAGCAGCTTGGTACGAAGTGGCTACACCTTC.